This TCR beta chain originates from a study of T cell responses to AZD1222 COVID-19 vaccine. Overall study findings and caveats: Among the donors, most were white British and more were female, and clonal diversity was possibly underestimated.

Trimming removed 3 bases at V and 8 bases at J, with 11 bases between. Germline V gene lookup returns CDR1 SGHTA and CDR2 FQGNSA. The CDR3 runs 13 residues. Some clones are missing from TCRdb's copy, which holds only in-frame ones; the method was immunoSEQ multiplex PCR. The data show approximately 130,000 clones, over 75% seen once. Worth noting for this clone: Its antigen is undetermined.

The sequence derives from an adult who received the AZD1222 COVID-19 vaccine. The sequences come from peripheral blood, collected 28 days after the second AZD1222 dose. The chain recombines TRBV7-2 with TRBJ1-5; D is unclear. The CDR3 spells CASSFGKSEPQHF. In nucleotides, the CDR3 is TGTGCCAGCAGCTTCGGGAAAAGTGAGCCCCAGCATTTT.